This T cell receptor (beta chain) was captured in a study of OX40 agonist ivuxolimab in advanced cancers. For the wider study: Ivuxolimab, which targeted the costimulatory receptor OX40 (CD134), was an agonistic, fully human IgG2 monoclonal antibody. Patients were allowed to have had prior anti-PD-1, anti-PD-L1 or anti-CTLA-4 therapy, and approximately 39% of the dose-escalation patients had been treated with checkpoint inhibitors. Intravenous ivuxolimab was administered to patients every 2 weeks at six dose levels: 0.01, 0.1, 0.3, 1.5, 3 and 10 mg/kg. Of the roughly 52 dose-escalation patients, hepatocellular carcinoma was present in around 20, melanoma in roughly 15, renal cell carcinoma in 9 and head and neck cancer in 9. Partial responses occurred in three dose-escalation patients, of whom one had hepatocellular carcinoma and two had cutaneous melanoma. The point of sequencing TCRbeta in the periphery was to test whether ivuxolimab changed TCR sequence diversity and drove clonal T-cell expansion. In the dose-escalation cohort, over 65% of patients were male, and the mean age was roughly 60 years, with a range of roughly 20 to 80. The paper reports the monotherapy dose-escalation portion (N of about 50 patients) of the phase I ivuxolimab trial.

For sequencing of the TCRbeta CDR3 region, genomic DNA was extracted from the sorted cells. The immunoSEQ Assay was used for sequencing of TCRbeta CDR3 regions. TCRdb holds this immuneACCESS table with in-frame rearrangements only. Some clones are missing; in checked studies, unresolved V genes explain under half, and the rest has no known cause. The sample table records 60,000 or so clones; over 90% of these occur just once. Around an eighth of the sample comes from the top ten. Counted from cysteine to phenylalanine, this CDR3 has 15 amino acids. The DNA shown is the 45-base CDR3, in frame from base 1. Here V drops 6 bases and J drops 5 bases, and the junction holds 4 bases not matched to any gene. CDR1 and CDR2 are read off the germline V gene (reference sequence) as MNHEY and SMNVEV. The table lists this clone with a count of one. No antigen is known for it. Base qualities are not provided; no much larger clone lies one nucleotide away.

Overall study results and their limits: At doses from 0.1 to 3.0 mg/kg, clonal expansion was seen in both CD4+ and CD8+ blood T cells between baseline and week 6. After ivuxolimab, more expanded clones were found on average in CD8+ T cells than in CD4+ T cells. Low levels of normalized T-cell clonal expansion were also shown by some nonresponding patients. Which antigens the clonally expanded peripheral T cells were specific for was not determined. In the 0.1-3.0 mg/kg groups, partial responders were among the patients with the lowest normalized peripheral clonal expansion, particularly in CD8+ T cells.

The trial excluded patients who had a history of autoimmune disease or who were on systemic immunosuppression. Peripheral blood for TCR sequencing was collected from all dose cohorts at baseline, on cycle 4 day 1, and on cycle 7 day 1. The samples were drawn from a first-in-human, open-label, multicenter phase I dose-escalation trial of ivuxolimab. Adults with locally advanced or metastatic melanoma, renal cell carcinoma, hepatocellular carcinoma or head and neck squamous cell carcinoma were enrolled in the trial. Before TCR sequencing, CD4+ and CD8+ T cells were separately sorted from peripheral blood.

This receptor was identified in an adult with an advanced solid tumor such as melanoma, head and neck, liver or kidney cancer. The sequence joins TRBV27 to TRBJ2-5, and TRBD2 matches 15 of the central bases. The sample was CD4+ or CD8+ T cells sorted from blood, taken in a trial of the OX40 agonist ivuxolimab. The CDR3 region reads CASRGLAGGRETQYF. At the DNA level, the sequence is TGTGCCAGCAGGGGACTAGCGGGGGGTAGGGAGACCCAGTACTTC.